These T cell receptor beta chains were read from a single sample in a study of T cells of healthy individuals. One entry per CDR3 protein results from TCRdb running MiXCR on the 5' RACE reads. The data hold about 82,000 distinct CDR3 sequences, with 5% observed a single time. Receptor source: a female donor in good health. Each CDR3 is given with its conserved first and last residue. The order of the fields is clone size, V gene, D gene, J gene, CDR3 DNA, CDR3 protein. The D gene is left open where the match is weak. Expanded clones get a size class; other rows say once, few or many, or leave the size out.

>.|TRBV3-1|.|TRBJ1-3
TGTGCCAGCAGCCAAGTAGACAGGCCCGGAAACACCATATATTTT
CASSQVDRPGNTIYF
>.|TRBV27|TRBD1|TRBJ1-1
TGTGCCAGCAGTTTCAGAGGGGGCCTCACTGAAGCTTTCTTT
CASSFRGGLTEAFF
>.|TRBV4-3|TRBD1|TRBJ1-1
TGCGCCAGCAGCGATGGGACAGGGGGCTGGGACACTGAAGCTTTCTTT
CASSDGTGGWDTEAFF
>few|TRBV6-6|TRBD2|TRBJ2-3
TGTGCCAGCAGTTACACTCGGACTAGAGTCACCAGGTATTTT
CASSYTRTRVTRYF
>once|TRBV6-2/TRBV6-3|.|TRBJ2-7
TGTGCCAGCAGTCTCCAGGGACCCCCCTACGAGCAGTACTTC
CASSLQGPPYEQYF
>many|TRBV19|TRBD2|TRBJ2-1
TGTGCCAGTAGTATAGAATGGTCACTAGCGGTGTACAATGAGCAGTTCTTC
CASSIEWSLAVYNEQFF
>many|TRBV4-3|TRBD2|TRBJ2-7
TGCGCCAGCAGCCAAGATAAGGCTAGCGGCCTCGGCGAGCAGTACTTC
CASSQDKASGLGEQYF
>few|TRBV11-2|TRBD2|TRBJ2-3
TGTGCCAGCAGCCTCGCGGGAGGGCCAGGGACAGATACGCAGTATTTT
CASSLAGGPGTDTQYF
>many|TRBV7-9|TRBD2|TRBJ2-5
TGTGCCAGTTATAGCGGGATCCAAGAGACCCAGTACTTC
CASYSGIQETQYF
>many|TRBV6-1|TRBD2|TRBJ2-3
TGTGCCAGCAGTCCCGGGACTAGCGGGAGGGATACGCAGTATTTT
CASSPGTSGRDTQYF
>.|TRBV7-9|.|TRBJ2-5
TGTGCCAGCAGCTTAGCGCCTAGCCCGGGGGAGACCCAGTACTTC
CASSLAPSPGETQYF
>few|TRBV5-8|.|TRBJ1-1
TGTGCCAGCAGCACCTCTCCGGGGCCCAAGGTGACAGCTTTCTTT
CASSTSPGPKVTAFF